This passage covers 32 T cell receptor beta chains from one sample sequenced in a study of blood T cells in healthy people across ages (dated by TCRdb to the mid-2010s). The library was prepared using 5' RACE. The data were produced on an Illumina HiSeq 2500. A second PCR of about 7 to 12 cycles was run with a J-beta primer mix and a sample-barcoded 5' primer. The raw public data were reprocessed by TCRdb itself: fastp quality trimming at Q25, MiXCR clonotype calling, in-frame beta chains only. Each CDR3 protein appears once, grouped with its most common genes and DNA. For this sample the table gives 1.2 million to 1.5 million distinct CDR3 sequences, of which approximately 63% were detected only once. The top ten clones comprise roughly 7% of the sample. The material sequenced was blood. The source of these receptors is a man between 18 and 35 years old in good health.

The chain carries TRBV2 and TRBJ2-1; 9 bases match TRBD2. Trimming at V came to 8 bases and at J to 3 bases, leaving 8 bases not matched to a gene. Germline CDR1 SNHLY, CDR2 FYNNEI. The CDR3 extends over 15 amino acids. The CDR3 DNA reads as TGTGCCAGCGGTAGGCCTAGCGGGGACTACAATGAGCAGTTCTTC. Protein: CASGRPSGDYNEQFF.

This clonotype appeared once. This sequence joins TRBV20-1 and TRBJ2-5; the match to TRBD2 covers 7 bases. This CDR3 has 15 amino acids. CDR1 and CDR2 (germline): DFQATT, SNEGSKA (reference sequence). V dropped 0 bases and J dropped 5; count of bases not matched to a gene: 9. CDR3: CSARDLRGVKETQYF. In DNA form, the CDR3 reads TGCAGTGCTAGAGATCTTCGGGGGGTTAAGGAGACCCAGTACTTC.

The V and J genes are TRBV6-5 and TRBJ2-5; 8 nucleotides align to TRBD2. Germline-derived CDR1 and CDR2 are MNHEY and SVGAGI. The CDR3 is 14 residues long. V lost 5 bases, J lost 1 base, and 3 bases stayed unmatched. CDR3 residues: CASSRLAIQETQYF. In DNA, the CDR3 is TGTGCCAGCAGTCGACTAGCGATCCAAGAGACCCAGTACTTC.

This clonotype was seen a handful of times. This chain connects TRBV2 to TRBJ2-3; D gene unclear. This CDR3 has 10 residues. Germline CDR1 is SNHLY and CDR2 is FYNNEI. V lost 11 bases and J lost 5, with 8 bases in between. CDR3 amino acids: CAHGEDTQYF. CDR3 DNA sequence: TGTGCCCATGGGGAAGATACGCAGTATTTT.

The rearrangement uses TRBV12-3 or TRBV12-4 and TRBJ1-4, with D unresolved. V was shortened by 1 base and J by 11 bases, with 14 bases between the two germline ends. The CDR3 runs to 14 residues. The CDR3 DNA follows: TGTGCCAGCAGTTTAGAGGAAGTTCCAAATAAACTGTTTTTT. It yields the protein CASSLEEVPNKLFF.

Only a few counts were recorded for this clonotype. The chain employs TRBV6-5 and TRBJ1-5; D is unclear. CDR1 and CDR2 from the germline V gene are MNHEY and SVGAGI. The CDR3 runs to 14 residues. The V end was cut by 7 bases, the J end by 0 bases, with 10 bases between. The CDR3 nucleotides are TGTGCCAGCAATCCAGGATATAGCAATCAGCCCCAGCATTTT. Amino acid sequence: CASNPGYSNQPQHF.

The chain's CDR3 is CASSPYPLGGRATDTQYF. CDR3 DNA: TGTGCCAGCAGCCCTTACCCGCTCGGCGGGAGGGCCACAGATACGCAGTATTTT. The chain carries TRBV3-1 and TRBJ2-3, with 9 bases aligning to TRBD2. The germline CDR1 and CDR2 sequences are LGHDT and YNNKEL (reference sequence). J lost 2 bases, V lost 4 bases, and 13 bases had no gene match. CDR3 length: 18 residues.

The V call is TRBV20-1, the J call TRBJ1-2; TRBD1 is a possible D gene (5 bases). Germline CDR1 DFQATT, CDR2 SNEGSKA (reference sequence). V lost 5 bases to trimming and J lost 3 bases, with 16 bases between them. The CDR3 length is 14 residues. The CDR3 here is CSALTNRRDYGYTF. For the CDR3, the DNA is TGCAGTGCTCTCACAAACAGGAGGGACTATGGCTACACCTTC.

This clonotype was seen at least ten times. The chain links TRBV12-3 or TRBV12-4 to TRBJ2-3; 10 nucleotides align to TRBD2. Trimming took 5 bases from V and 1 from J; bases not matched to a gene: 3. CDR3 length: 15 amino acids. Here the CDR3 DNA reads TGTGCCAGCAGTCCCGGGACTAGCGGCACAGATACGCAGTATTTT. This codes for CASSPGTSGTDTQYF.

The chain has TRBV7-2 and TRBJ2-3; D is possibly TRBD2 (7 bases). V lost 0 bases to trimming and J lost 2 bases, with 15 bases between them. The CDR3 has 17 residues. Germline V gives CDR1 SGHTA, CDR2 FQGNSA. Here the CDR3 reads CASSLAVLGGDTDTQYF. The CDR3, as DNA: TGTGCCAGCAGCTTAGCAGTCTTAGGGGGGGACACAGATACGCAGTATTTT.

This clonotype was detected a few times. This chain uses TRBV6-5 with TRBJ2-5; the match to TRBD2 covers 8 bases. The CDR3 runs 14 residues. Germline V gives CDR1 MNHEY, CDR2 SVGAGI. V trimming: 5 bases; J trimming: 1 base; junction bases outside the gene matches: 3. The CDR3 sequence is CASSTSGSQETQYF. The CDR3 DNA follows: TGTGCCAGCAGTACTAGCGGAAGCCAAGAGACCCAGTACTTC.

This sequence joins TRBV12-3 or TRBV12-4 and TRBJ2-1; a possible D gene is TRBD1 (5 bases). The CDR3 sequence is 14 residues long. V gave up 1 base and J gave up 4 bases, with 8 bases separating them. The CDR3 nucleotides read TGTGCCAGCAGTTTAGACAGGCTATACAATGAGCAGTTCTTC. The encoded protein is CASSLDRLYNEQFF.

The J gene is TRBJ2-7, the V gene TRBV7-2; no clear D gene. Between the trimmed V and J ends, which lost 3 bases and 0 bases, there was a span of 9 bases. There are 14 residues in the CDR3. Germline values: CDR1 SGHTA, CDR2 FQGNSA. The CDR3 DNA follows: TGTGCCAGCAGCTTCCGGCGAATCTCCTACGAGCAGTACTTC. It encodes CASSFRRISYEQYF. Filled out from reference TRBV7-2 and TRBJ2-7, the complete variable domain reads GAGVSQSPSNKVTEKGKDVELRCDPISGHTALYWYRQSLGQGLEFLIYFQGNSAPDKSGLPSDRFSAERTGGSVSTLTIQRTQQEDSAVYLCASSFRRISYEQYFGPGTRLTVT.

This clonotype turned up a few times. The chain has TRBV28 and TRBJ2-7; 8 nucleotides align to TRBD1. The V and J ends lost 5 bases and 1 base, in that order; junction bases with no gene match: 4. The germline CDR1 and CDR2 sequences are MDHEN and SYDVKM. This CDR3 has 14 residues. CDR3 sequence (DNA): TGTGCCAGCAGTGACCGGGACAGGTCCTACGAGCAGTACTTC. Amino acid sequence: CASSDRDRSYEQYF.

CDR3 coding DNA: TGTGCCAGCAGCTTAGTTCCAGGGACCACAGATACGCAGTATTTT. Protein: CASSLVPGTTDTQYF. This rearrangement joins TRBV7-9 to TRBJ2-3; D may be TRBD1 or TRBD2 (5 bases each). The CDR3 spans 15 residues. V lost 1 base and J lost 2, with 10 bases in between. CDR1 is SEHNR and CDR2 is FQNEAQ in the germline V gene (reference sequence).

The V call is TRBV27, the J call TRBJ2-3, with a tentative D call TRBD1 (5 bases). The length of the CDR3 is 14 residues. The V gene's germline CDR1 is MNHEY and CDR2 SMNVEV (reference sequence). The V gene lost 9 bases and the J gene lost 4 bases, with 17 bases spanning the gap. The CDR3 DNA is TGTGCCAGTCAAGATAGGGGCCCAGCAGATACGCAGTATTTT. It is translated as CASQDRGPADTQYF.

This clonotype has a handful of counts. The V and J genes are TRBV6-2 or TRBV6-3 and TRBJ2-1; 9 bases are a match to TRBD2. V trimming: 6 bases; J trimming: 3 bases; junction bases outside the gene matches: 6. This CDR3 has 15 residues. In germline, CDR1 is MNHEY, CDR2 SVGEGT. CDR3 residues: CASSQTSGFYNEQFF. CDR3 nucleotide sequence: TGTGCCAGCAGCCAGACTAGCGGATTCTACAATGAGCAGTTCTTC.

As regards this clonotype: The junction does not match germline at one end; this may be a read error. This chain joins TRBV7-6 and TRBJ1-1; TRBD1 is a possible D gene (6 bases). There are 13 residues in the CDR3. The germline V gene has CDR1 SGHVS and CDR2 FNYEAQ. Written as DNA, the CDR3 is TGTGCCAGCAGCTTGGGACACCACACCGAAGCTTTCTTT. It codes for CASSLGHHTEAFF. The complete variable domain, with remaining parts taken from reference TRBV7-6 and TRBJ1-1, reads GAGVSQSPRYKVTKRGQDVALRCDPISGHVSLYWYRQALGQGPEFLTYFNYEAQQDKSGLPNDRFSAERPEGSISTLTIQRTEQRDSAMYRCASSLGHHTEAFFGQGTRLTVV.

A remark on this clonotype: The germline gene is not matched at one end of the junction; a read error may be the cause. The chain is built from TRBV9 and TRBJ2-5; 9 bases align to TRBD2. The CDR3 spans 17 residues. In germline, CDR1 is SGDLS, CDR2 YYNGEE. The DNA for the CDR3 is TGTGTCAGCAGCGTAGCTTCGCCGGGACTAGCTGTGGGGGAGCAGTACTTC. Its protein is CVSSVASPGLAVGEQYF.

Turning to this clonotype: This may arise from a read error, as a much more abundant clone is one base away. V and J are TRBV25-1 and TRBJ2-1; perhaps TRBD2 as D (6 bases). The DNA end is more similar to TRBJ2-7, so the J call may be wrong. CDR3 length equals 13 residues. Germline V lookup: CDR1 MGHDK, CDR2 SYGVNS. CDR3 DNA sequence: TGTGCCAGCAGTGAAGGAGGGGAGAATGAGCAGTACTTC. It is translated as CASSEGGENEQYF.

V gene TRBV20-1 combines with J gene TRBJ2-7, with 14 nucleotides matching TRBD2. Trimming took 2 bases from V and 3 from J; bases not matched to a gene: 3. This CDR3 comprises 15 residues. Per the germline V gene, CDR1 is DFQATT and CDR2 is SNEGSKA (reference sequence). The CDR3 DNA reads as TGCAGTGCTAGAAGGACTAGCGGGGGGATCTACGAGCAGTACTTC. It yields the protein CSARRTSGGIYEQYF.

A remark on this clonotype: The CDR3 ends on some other residue instead of the conserved phenylalanine or tryptophan, so this is likely a read error. The rearrangement uses TRBV18 and TRBJ2-1; D unclear. CDR3 length equals 13 residues. Germline assignment: CDR1 KGHSH and CDR2 LQKENI. The germline V and J ends were trimmed by 3 bases and 6 bases, with 9 bases remaining between them. CDR3 sequence (DNA): TGTGCCAGCTCACCCCCTTTCGGCAATGAGCAGTTCTTA. Protein sequence: CASSPPFGNEQFL.

The V and J genes are TRBV7-9 and TRBJ2-1; D might be TRBD1 (5 bases). V lost 5 bases and J 2 bases, leaving 16 bases between the germline ends. The CDR3 totals 16 residues. Germline CDR1 SEHNR, CDR2 FQNEAQ (reference sequence). The CDR3 DNA sequence: TGTGCCAGCAGCCCCCCCAGGGTTCGGCCCTACAATGAGCAGTTCTTC. It specifies CASSPPRVRPYNEQFF.

This sequence joins TRBV27 and TRBJ1-1; maybe TRBD1 (5 bases). This CDR3 has 17 residues. The germline gives CDR1 MNHEY, CDR2 SMNVEV (reference sequence). The V gene lost 5 bases and the J gene lost 3 bases, with 22 bases spanning the gap. CDR3 DNA sequence: TGTGCCAGCAGTCCGAACCTCCATAGCGAGGGGCACACTGAAGCTTTCTTT. Residues: CASSPNLHSEGHTEAFF.

This clonotype was seen a handful of times. The chain has TRBV28 and TRBJ2-7, with D hard to call. This CDR3 contains 14 residues. Germline V CDR1 and CDR2: MDHEN, SYDVKM. V lost 3 bases and J 0 bases, leaving 9 bases between the germline ends. CDR3 protein: CASSLESRSYEQYF. CDR3 coding DNA: TGTGCCAGCAGTTTGGAGAGTCGCTCCTACGAGCAGTACTTC.

This chain links TRBV5-1 with TRBJ1-2, with D tentatively TRBD1 (5 bases). This CDR3 contains 18 residues. Trimming removed 1 base from V and 2 bases from J, with 21 bases in between. Germline CDR1 SGHRS, CDR2 YFSETQ. The CDR3 spells CASSLRPSQGPLNYGYTF. In nucleotides, the CDR3 is TGCGCCAGCAGCTTGCGCCCTTCGCAGGGCCCCCTCAACTATGGCTACACCTTC.

This clonotype was seen more than once but under ten times. The chain links TRBV3-1 to TRBJ2-3; 8 bases match TRBD2. Trimming at V came to 1 base and at J to 0 bases, leaving 9 bases not matched to a gene. This CDR3 has 18 residues. From germline, CDR1 is LGHDT and CDR2 YNNKEL (reference sequence). The DNA of the CDR3 is TGTGCCAGCAGCCAAGTTCTAGCGGGCCCTGCTAGCACAGATACGCAGTATTTT. The encoded protein is CASSQVLAGPASTDTQYF.

The chain links TRBV2 to TRBJ1-2; 12 bases are a match to TRBD1. From germline, CDR1 is SNHLY and CDR2 FYNNEI. The CDR3 is made up of 13 amino acids. V lost 7 bases, J lost 7 bases, and 4 bases stayed unmatched. In nucleotides, the CDR3 is TGTGCCAGCAAGTCGGGACAGGGGGCTGGCTACACCTTC. This gives the protein CASKSGQGAGYTF.

This chain joins TRBV27 and TRBJ2-3; no clear D gene. This CDR3 has 14 residues. Trimming pared 5 bases from V and 1 base from J, leaving 10 bases between. Germline V CDR1 and CDR2: MNHEY, SMNVEV (reference sequence). In DNA, the CDR3 is TGTGCCAGCAGTCCGGCAGATCGCACAGATACGCAGTATTTT. Its translation: CASSPADRTDTQYF.

V and J are TRBV13 and TRBJ2-1; D ambiguous. Germline V gene lookup returns CDR1 PRHDT and CDR2 FYEKMQ (reference sequence). The CDR3 is 13 amino acids. The V gene lost 5 bases and the J gene lost 12 bases, with 17 bases spanning the gap. The DNA for the CDR3 is TGTGCCAGCAGCCTGTTTGCCGGCGGTGGGCAGTTCTTC. It codes for CASSLFAGGGQFF.

The chain combines TRBV20-1 with TRBJ2-6; D not certain. Trimming pared 3 bases from V and 0 bases from J, leaving 6 bases between. The CDR3 extends over 14 amino acids. CDR1 and CDR2 (germline): DFQATT, SNEGSKA (reference sequence). The CDR3 nucleotides read TGCAGTGCTAGGGGTACCTCTGGGGCCAACGTCCTGACTTTC. Translation gives CSARGTSGANVLTF.

This clonotype was counted between two and nine times. The chain is built from TRBV27 and TRBJ1-6, with D uncertain. Germline CDR1 reads MNHEY; CDR2 reads SMNVEV (reference sequence). V was shortened by 3 bases and J by 5 bases, with 5 bases between the two germline ends. This CDR3 contains 13 residues. CDR3 sequence: CASSLVDNSPLHF. The CDR3 coding sequence is TGTGCCAGCAGTTTGGTAGATAATTCACCCCTCCACTTT.